This record covers a single TCR beta chain. Measured with immunoSEQ multiplex PCR; TCRdb has only the in-frame clones, and not every one. The table shows 200,000 to 250,000 clones, with about 80% occurring only once. The germline V gene encodes CDR1 SGHTA and CDR2 FQGNSA. V was pared by 5 bases and J by 9 bases, with 9 bases of the junction left unmatched. CDR3 size: 16 residues. The data were taken from a study of blood T cell repertoires in COVID-19. The V and J genes are TRBV7-2 and TRBJ2-1; 14 bases map to TRBD2. This receptor was obtained from a man aged 60 to 75 who had recovered from COVID-19. Sequenced sample: PBMCs or T cells enriched from blood (not recorded which). As DNA, the CDR3 is TGTGCCAGCAGCCTCAGACTAGCGGGGGGGCTGGGTGAGCAGTTCTTC. Amino acids: CASSLRLAGGLGEQFF.